The present T cell receptor beta chain was sequenced within a study of beta chain features in type 1 diabetes. Notes on the study in general: Although PCR might favor shorter templates, it would do so equally in patients and controls. Moderate but significant shortening of TCRB CDR3s was recorded in all four CD4+ subsets from Type 1 diabetes patients. Any role of HLA type in TCRB rearrangement remained unresolved here.

Based on CD45RO/CCR7/CD25/CD127/CD95/CD27, CD4+ regulatory, stem cell-like memory, naive and central memory cells were sorted. The germline CDR1 and CDR2 sequences are SGHTA and FQGNSA. V lost 1 base to trimming and J lost 3 bases, with 10 bases between them. CDR3 length equals 14 residues. Worth noting for this clone: Antigen: not known.

The whole isolated RNA underwent reverse transcription, so sequencing captured expressed TCRB transcripts. Assay used: immunoSEQ multiplex PCR; TCRdb lists only in-frame clones, some missing. The sample contains roughly 150,000 clones, 10% of which appear only once. This clonotype was sampled from a man aged 25 to 40 with type 1 diabetes. The chain links TRBV7-2 to TRBJ2-7; tentatively, D is TRBD1 (5 bases). Sequencing used central memory CD4+ T cells from blood. CDR3 DNA sequence: TGTGCCAGCAGCTTAGGCAGGGAAAACTACGAGCAGTACTTC. Translating it yields CASSLGRENYEQYF.